This note documents a single TCR beta chain sequence. The data were obtained in a study of cytomegalovirus exposure and HLA in healthy donors. This CDR3 has 13 residues. V shed 6 bases, J shed 1 base, and the junction held 2 bases outside the gene matches. CDR1 is MNHEY, CDR2 SVGAGI, per germline. Data came from immunoSEQ multiplex PCR; TCRdb stores just in-frame clones and leaves some out. The sample gives a few hundred thousand clones, roughly 84% of which show up once; more than 12% is in the top ten. The material sequenced was PBMCs. The origin of this receptor is a young woman in good health and CMV-seropositive. V usage is TRBV6-5 and J usage is TRBJ1-1; 7 positions agree with TRBD1. The CDR3 region has the DNA TGTGCCAGCAGACAGGGGTGGAACACTGAAGCTTTCTTT. Residues: CASRQGWNTEAFF.